This TCR beta chain was identified in a study of T cell changes during pregnancy in multiple sclerosis. The CDR3 extends over 14 amino acids. The germline V gene encodes CDR1 LNHDA and CDR2 SQIVND (reference sequence). V shed 6 bases and J shed 3 bases, with 9 bases lying between them. Measured with immunoSEQ multiplex PCR; TCRdb has only the in-frame clones, and not every one. The sample carries about 80,000 clones, 92% recorded once. This sample comprised peripheral blood, obtained before pregnancy. The V and J genes are TRBV19 and TRBJ2-6; D is perhaps TRBD1 (6 bases). This receptor was obtained from a female donor with multiple sclerosis, enrolled in a pregnancy study. This CDR3 is CASRDSFGANVLTF. The CDR3 region has the DNA TGTGCCAGTAGGGACAGTTTTGGGGCCAACGTCCTGACTTTC.